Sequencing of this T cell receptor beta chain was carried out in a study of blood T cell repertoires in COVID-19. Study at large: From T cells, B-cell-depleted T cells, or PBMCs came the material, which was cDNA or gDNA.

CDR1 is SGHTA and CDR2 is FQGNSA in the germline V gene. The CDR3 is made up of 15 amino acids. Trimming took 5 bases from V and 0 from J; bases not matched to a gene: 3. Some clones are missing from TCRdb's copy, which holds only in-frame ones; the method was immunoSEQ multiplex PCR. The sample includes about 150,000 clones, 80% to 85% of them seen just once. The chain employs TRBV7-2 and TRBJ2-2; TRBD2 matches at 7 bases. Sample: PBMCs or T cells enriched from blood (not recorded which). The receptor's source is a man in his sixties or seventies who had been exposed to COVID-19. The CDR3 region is CASSRRGANTGELFF. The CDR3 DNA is TGTGCCAGCAGCCGTCGGGGGGCGAACACCGGGGAGCTGTTTTTT.